This T cell receptor beta chain was sequenced in a study of T-cell reconstitution after alpha-beta-depleted transplantation in children. This sample's TCRbeta library carried unique molecular identifier barcodes. Using its own MiXCR run on the PCR reads, TCRdb lists one record per CDR3 protein. In the table there are 500,000 or so distinct CDR3 sequences, about an eighth of which are singletons. Per the germline V gene, CDR1 is DFQATT and CDR2 is SNEGSKA (reference sequence). The length of the CDR3 is 14 residues. With 0 bases removed from V and 4 bases from J, the gap between germline ends came to 11 bases. This clonotype was observed a single time.

The input for sequencing was PBMCs, mostly from graft donor cells, taken 180 days after TCRalphabeta/CD19-depleted stem cell transplant. The TCR originated in a female patient between 2 and 15 years old who had a stem cell transplant for aplastic anemia, so the T cells may come from the graft donor. The chain links TRBV20-1 to TRBJ2-3; possible D gene TRBD2, 6 bases. As DNA, the CDR3 is TGCAGTGCTAGAGATGTTTGGGGGGCAGATACGCAGTATTTT. It encodes CSARDVWGADTQYF.